One sample yielded the 10 T cell receptor beta chains listed below, sequenced in a study of early T cells in non-severe SARS-CoV-2 infection. MiXCR was run by TCRdb on the 5' RACE reads, yielding one entry per CDR3 protein. Here the sample spans roughly 54,000 distinct CDR3 sequences, approximately 12% being singletons. The sample comprised whole blood. These receptors originate from an adult who was a healthcare worker with PCR-confirmed SARS-CoV-2 infection or an uninfected control (not recorded which).

The chain combines TRBV7-3 with TRBJ2-1, with 7 nucleotides matching TRBD1. This CDR3 contains 16 residues. Germline CDR1 and CDR2: SGHTA and FQGTGA. The V gene end was trimmed by 1 base and the J gene end by 2 bases; junction bases not matched to a gene: 5. CDR3 sequence: CASSLMSGGPYNEQFF. The CDR3 DNA reads TGTGCCAGCAGCTTAATGTCAGGGGGTCCCTACAATGAGCAGTTCTTC.

A few counts support this clonotype. The V and J genes are TRBV5-1 and TRBJ1-2, with 10 positions matching TRBD1. This CDR3 has 15 residues. Germline CDR1 SGHRS, CDR2 YFSETQ. V shed 1 base, J shed 8 bases, and the junction held 8 bases outside the gene matches. Here the CDR3 DNA reads TGCGCCAGCAGCTTGAACCGACAGGGGGCTCGAGGCTACACCTTC. It specifies CASSLNRQGARGYTF.

This clonotype was seen repeatedly, ten times or more. This CDR3 reads CASSDALDRNTEAFF. CDR3 DNA sequence: TGTGCCAGCAGCGACGCTCTGGACAGAAACACTGAAGCTTTCTTT. V and J are TRBV7-9 and TRBJ1-1, with a weak D call TRBD1 (6 bases). The CDR3 is 15 amino acids. V was cut by 5 bases and J by 2 bases, with 15 bases left in between. Germline CDR1 SEHNR, CDR2 FQNEAQ (reference sequence). Combining the CDR3 with reference TRBV7-9 and TRBJ1-1 gives the whole variable domain DTGVSQNPRHKITKRGQNVTFRCDPISEHNRLYWYRQTLGQGPEFLTYFQNEAQLEKSRLLSDRFSAERPKGSFSTLEIQRTEQGDSAMYLCASSDALDRNTEAFFGQGTRLTVV.

About this clonotype itself: A single base separates this from a much larger clone, so it may be a read error. The chain employs TRBV7-7 and TRBJ2-1; maybe TRBD1 (6 bases). The V end lost 5 bases, the J end lost 8 bases, and 22 bases lay between the germline ends. CDR1 is SSHAT, CDR2 FNYEAQ, per germline (reference sequence). CDR3 length: 16 residues. CDR3 sequence reads: CASSPQALGGKYEQFF. The CDR3 coding sequence is TGTGCCAGCAGCCCCCAAGCACTAGGGGGAAAGTATGAGCAGTTCTTC.

This sequence joins TRBV10-3 and TRBJ2-7; D might be TRBD1 (6 bases). Germline V gene sequence: CDR1 ENHRY, CDR2 SYGVKD. Trimming took 6 bases from V and 4 from J, leaving 10 bases between them. The CDR3 loop spans 12 amino acids. In DNA form, the CDR3 reads TGTGCCATCAGCCGGGACATTTACGAGCAGTACTTC. Its protein product is CAISRDIYEQYF.

The gene calls are TRBV5-5 and TRBJ2-7; no clear D. The V gene lost 2 bases and the J gene lost 5 bases, with 5 bases spanning the gap. From germline, CDR1 is SGHKS and CDR2 YYEKEE (reference sequence). CDR3 length equals 11 residues. CDR3 in amino acids: CASSLGNEQYF. The DNA of the CDR3 is TGTGCCAGCAGCTTAGGTAACGAGCAGTACTTC. Variable domain in full (rest from reference TRBV5-5 and TRBJ2-7): DAGVTQSPTHLIKTRGQQVTLRCSPISGHKSVSWYQQVLGQGPQFIFQYYEKEERGRGNFPDRFSARQFPNYSSELNVNALLLGDSALYLCASSLGNEQYFGPGTRLTVT.

This clonotype appeared a few times. The chain uses TRBV7-9 and TRBJ2-3; no clear D. The length of the CDR3 is 11 residues. Germline CDR1 is SEHNR and CDR2 is FQNEAQ (reference sequence). The V gene lost 5 bases and the J gene lost 4 bases, with 4 bases spanning the gap. The CDR3 here is CASSPPDTQYF. Written as DNA, the CDR3 is TGTGCCAGCAGCCCGCCAGATACGCAGTATTTT.

This clonotype was counted once. CDR3 protein: CASKRPGTGLKETQYF. CDR3 coding DNA: TGTGCCAGCAAGCGTCCCGGGACAGGGTTGAAAGAGACCCAGTACTTC. The rearrangement joins TRBV28 to TRBJ2-5; 9 bases agree with TRBD1. This CDR3 is built from 16 residues. Germline trimming cut 7 bases from V and 3 bases from J; bases unmatched to any gene: 12. CDR1 and CDR2 (germline): MDHEN, SYDVKM. Full variable domain (rest looked up from reference TRBV28 and TRBJ2-5): DVKVTQSSRYLVKRTGEKVFLECVQDMDHENMFWYRQDPGLGLRLIYFSYDVKMKEKGDIPEGYSVSREKKERFSLILESASTNQTSMYLCASKRPGTGLKETQYFGPGTRLLVL.

This clonotype was found a few times. The chain combines TRBV11-2 with TRBJ2-7, with a weak D call TRBD1 (6 bases). The ends were cut back, 6 bases at V and 3 bases at J, with 18 bases in the middle. This CDR3 is built from 15 residues. CDR1 is SGHAT, CDR2 FQNNGV, per germline. The CDR3 region is CASRLLRDTNYEQYF. CDR3 DNA: TGTGCCAGCAGACTACTCCGGGACACAAACTACGAGCAGTACTTC.

This clonotype was recorded at least ten times. The V and J genes are TRBV18 and TRBJ1-1; 10 bases match TRBD1. Germline lookup yields CDR1 KGHSH and CDR2 LQKENI. CDR3 length equals 13 residues. V gave up 6 bases and J gave up 6 bases; unmatched junction bases: 4. CDR3 sequence: CASSRDRGPEAFF. CDR3 in DNA: TGTGCCAGCTCCCGGGACAGGGGCCCTGAAGCTTTCTTT.